This T cell receptor (beta chain) was documented in a study of regulatory T cells in long-lasting Graves disease. Time point of the sample: newly diagnosed GD, antithyroid drugs for less than 3 months. PBMC-derived RNA was used for the TCR library. It was American Thyroid Association guidelines that determined Graves' disease diagnosis. Arm-PCR with iRepertoire HTBI primers amplified the CDR3 regions for these TCR beta libraries. TCRdb passed the multiplex PCR reads through MiXCR, listing each CDR3 protein once. Altogether over 350,000 distinct CDR3 sequences are present, about 15% being singletons, with the ten largest covering around 7.6%. V was clipped by 3 bases and J by 4 bases, with 18 bases between them. This CDR3 is built from 16 residues. This clonotype has a count of ten or more. In addition, the sample was reused for a study of T cells in Graves' hyperthyroidism and ophthalmopathy.

This TCR was recovered from a woman in her thirties or forties with Graves disease. V usage is TRBV12-3 or TRBV12-4 and J usage is TRBJ1-2, with D perhaps matching TRBD1 (6 bases). Sequenced here: peripheral blood mononuclear cells (PBMCs), sampled at new diagnosis, from a patient treated with antithyroid drugs. CDR3 DNA sequence: TGTGCCAGCAGTTTTATCCGGGACAACCCACGCTATGGCTACACCTTC. Encoded protein: CASSFIRDNPRYGYTF.